One and the same sample provided the 5 T cell receptor beta chains below, sequenced in a study of blood T cell repertoires in COVID-19. Only in-frame clones appear in the TCRdb table, and some are missing; sequencing was by immunoSEQ multiplex PCR. The repertoire holds roughly 570,000 clones, with around 90% as singletons. Material for sequencing was peripheral blood. These receptors were obtained from a woman aged 45-65 years with COVID-19, enrolled during active disease.

The genes are TRBV10-3 and TRBJ1-2; no firm D call. V lost 6 bases and J lost 2, with 10 bases in between. The CDR3 totals 13 residues. Germline values: CDR1 ENHRY, CDR2 SYGVKD. CDR3 nucleotides: TGTGCCATCAGCCCCGACAACAACTATGGCTACACCTTC. This encodes CAISPDNNYGYTF.

The genes are TRBV1 and TRBJ2-1; TRBD2 reflects the table's D call only, with no check against the DNA. TRBV1 is given as a pseudogene. The CDR3 has 16 residues. DNA for the CDR3: TGCACCAGCAGCCCCGGGGTTAGCGGCTCCTACAATGAGCAGTTCTTC. It yields the protein CTSSPGVSGSYNEQFF.

The chain couples TRBV11-2 to TRBJ2-7; D may be TRBD1 (5 bases). Germline assignment: CDR1 SGHAT and CDR2 FQNNGV. Trimming stripped 1 base from V and 5 bases from J, with 27 bases between. There are 19 residues in the CDR3. This CDR3 is CASSLVPSGHAGPFDEQYF. The CDR3 nucleotides read TGTGCCAGCAGCTTAGTACCCTCAGGGCACGCCGGTCCCTTTGACGAGCAGTACTTC.

This clone was counted between two and nine times. This chain links TRBV6-6 with TRBJ1-5; 7 bases match TRBD1. The CDR3 runs to 12 residues. From germline, CDR1 is MNHNY and CDR2 SVGAGI (reference sequence). The V and J ends lost 3 bases and 11 bases, in that order; junction bases with no gene match: 4. The CDR3 nucleotides are TGTGCCAGCAGTTATCAGGGGGAGTCCCAGCATTTT. It encodes CASSYQGESQHF.

The chain couples TRBV7-2 to TRBJ1-1, with 7 positions matching TRBD1. Germline V gene lookup returns CDR1 SGHTA and CDR2 FQGNSA. Losses at the gene ends were 2 bases for V and 10 bases for J; bases not matched to a gene: 7. The CDR3 spans 13 residues. As DNA, the CDR3 is TGTGCCAGCAGCTTATACATGGGACAGTCAGCTTTCTTT. Amino acids: CASSLYMGQSAFF.